This T cell receptor (beta chain) emerged from a study of OX40 agonist ivuxolimab in advanced cancers. Germline V lookup: CDR1 SGHKS, CDR2 YYEKEE (reference sequence). V lost 1 base, J lost 1 base, and 11 bases lay in between. CDR3 length equals 15 residues. Worth noting for this clone: Its antigen is currently unknown.

Repertoires were generated with immunoSEQ multiplex PCR, while TCRdb's copy carries only in-frame clones and drops some. The table has over 150,000 clones, 94% seen once. Study-wide findings and caveats: Both blood CD4+ and CD8+ T cells showed clonal growth by week 6 at 0.1 to 3.0 mg/kg.

Sequenced here: CD4+ or CD8+ T cells sorted from blood, sampled in a trial of the OX40 agonist ivuxolimab. The TCR sequence derives from an adult with an advanced solid tumor such as melanoma, head and neck, liver or kidney cancer. The gene calls are TRBV5-5 and TRBJ1-1; a possible D gene is TRBD1 (5 bases). This chain's CDR3 is CASSLLHGTNTEAFF. The CDR3 coding sequence is TGTGCCAGCAGCTTGCTACACGGGACGAACACTGAAGCTTTCTTT.